The rows below give T cell receptor beta chains drawn from one sample of a study of T cell responses to AZD1222 COVID-19 vaccine. Generated by immunoSEQ multiplex PCR, the TCRdb table keeps only in-frame clones and is missing some. The data contain about 70,000 clones, roughly nine tenths of them singletons. The input for sequencing was peripheral blood, taken 28 days after the second AZD1222 dose. Receptor source: an adult who received the AZD1222 COVID-19 vaccine. CDR3s include the opening cysteine and the closing phenylalanine or tryptophan. A D gene is named only where the DNA matches it firmly. Some rows have no size entry. The others give once, few or many, or a class for an expanded clone.

NA	TRBV6-2/TRBV6-3	NA	TRBJ1-4	TGTGCCAGCAGTTACGGGGGGACTAATGAAAAACTGTTTTTT	CASSYGGTNEKLFF
NA	TRBV20-1	TRBD2	TRBJ2-1	TGCAGTGCCAGACTAGCGCCCGAGCAGTTCTTC	CSARLAPEQFF
NA	TRBV6-5	TRBD1	TRBJ2-1	TGTGCCAGCAGTTACAACAGGGGTCATGAGCAGTTCTTC	CASSYNRGHEQFF
NA	TRBV9	NA	TRBJ2-1	TGTGCCAGCAGAACGGGGACGGCTAACAATGAGCAGTTCTTC	CASRTGTANNEQFF
NA	TRBV18	NA	TRBJ2-3	TGTGCCAGCTCACCAAAGGGACTCACAGATACGCAGTATTTT	CASSPKGLTDTQYF
NA	TRBV4-2	NA	TRBJ1-1	TGTGCCAGCAGCCCACCCGAGGGGTTTGAAGCTTTCTTT	CASSPPEGFEAFF
NA	TRBV7-3	TRBD2	TRBJ2-1	TGTGCCAGCAGCTTAGCTCCGGGACTAGCGGGAGTCAATGAGCAGTTCTTC	CASSLAPGLAGVNEQFF
NA	TRBV5-4	TRBD2	TRBJ2-2	TGTGCCAGCAGTTGGACTAGTGGAGACACCGGGGAGCTGTTTTTT	CASSWTSGDTGELFF
NA	TRBV7-2	TRBD1	TRBJ1-2	TGTGCCAGCAGCTCCATGAGGGGGCGACTAGAAGGCTACACCTTC	CASSSMRGRLEGYTF
NA	TRBV5-4	NA	TRBJ1-2	TGTGCCAGCAGCCCGGCTGGGCAGGGGATCTATGGCTACACCTTC	CASSPAGQGIYGYTF
few	TRBV2	NA	TRBJ2-1	TGTGCCAGCAGGGAAACAGGGGAGGGCTACAATGAGCAGTTCTTC	CASRETGEGYNEQFF
NA	TRBV12-3/TRBV12-4	NA	TRBJ1-2	TGTGCCAGCAGTTTAAGCGATCACTATGGCTACACCTTC	CASSLSDHYGYTF
NA	TRBV29-1	NA	TRBJ2-6	TGCAGCGTTGAAGGGGGAGCTGGGGCCAACGTCCTGACTTTC	CSVEGGAGANVLTF
few	TRBV3-1/TRBV3-2	TRBD1	TRBJ2-5	TGTGCCAGCAGCCAGATTTCCGGGACAGAAAAGACCCAGTACTTC	CASSQISGTEKTQYF
NA	TRBV10-3	TRBD2	TRBJ2-1	TGTGCCATCAGTGACAGAGCGGGAGAAGGTAATGAGCAGTTCTTC	CAISDRAGEGNEQFF
NA	TRBV21-1	NA	TRBJ1-5	TGTGCCAGCAGCAAAGAAGGTAGGAACAGGAGTAGCAATCAGCCCCAGCATTTT	CASSKEGRNRSSNQPQHF
NA	TRBV5-1	TRBD2	TRBJ2-1	TGCGCCAGCAGCCACGGGACTAGCGGGGGGCGGAGCAATGAGCAGTTCTTC	CASSHGTSGGRSNEQFF
NA	TRBV5-1	NA	TRBJ1-1	TGCGCCAGCAGGAAGGGGATAGATACTGAAGCTTTCTTT	CASRKGIDTEAFF
NA	TRBV19	NA	TRBJ2-5	TGTGCCAGTAGCGTGGGACGGGAACAAGAGACCCAGTACTTC	CASSVGREQETQYF
once	TRBV9	NA	TRBJ2-5	TGTGCCAGCAGCGTAGGAGGAACGCAAGAGACCCAGTACTTC	CASSVGGTQETQYF
NA	TRBV11-1	TRBD1	TRBJ2-2	TGTGCCAGCAGCTTAGCAGGGGGCAACGGGGAGCTGTTTTTT	CASSLAGGNGELFF
once	TRBV6-5	TRBD2	TRBJ2-5	TGTGCCAGCAGTTTCAGCGGGAGGCCGGAGACCCAGTACTTC	CASSFSGRPETQYF
NA	TRBV12-3/TRBV12-4	NA	TRBJ2-1	TGTGCCAGCAGTCCACAGGTGGGCAATGAGCAGTTCTTC	CASSPQVGNEQFF
NA	TRBV7-2	NA	TRBJ2-4	TGTGCCAGCAGCTTATGGGGAAACATTCAGTACTTC	CASSLWGNIQYF
NA	TRBV27	NA	TRBJ1-6	TGTGCCAGCTCGGGGGGTAGCTCCTATAATTCACCCCTCCACTTT	CASSGGSSYNSPLHF
few	TRBV28	NA	TRBJ1-5	TGTGCCAGCAGTTTTAGTCTAAACAATCAGCCCCAGCATTTT	CASSFSLNNQPQHF
NA	TRBV20-1	TRBD2	TRBJ2-1	TGCAGTGCTAGTCTATACGGACTAGCGAACAATGAGCAGTTCTTC	CSASLYGLANNEQFF
NA	TRBV9	TRBD1	TRBJ1-3	TGTGCCAGCACTCCAGGGGGGGCAGGCGGAAACACCATATATTTT	CASTPGGAGGNTIYF
NA	TRBV6-6	NA	TRBJ1-5	TGTGCCAGCAGTCGAGACGGTCCGATTAGCAATCAGCCCCAGCATTTT	CASSRDGPISNQPQHF
NA	TRBV6-5	TRBD1	TRBJ1-4	TGTGCCAGCAGTTACTTACAGGGGAATGAAAAACTGTTTTTT	CASSYLQGNEKLFF
NA	TRBV5-1	TRBD2	TRBJ2-2	TGCGCCAGCAGCCCCTGGACTAGCGGAGTGAACACCGGGGAGCTGTTTTTT	CASSPWTSGVNTGELFF
NA	TRBV19	NA	TRBJ1-1	TGTGCCAGTAGTATTCCCCTCTCCGACACTGAAGCTTTCTTT	CASSIPLSDTEAFF
NA	TRBV5-6	NA	TRBJ2-7	TGTGCCAGCAGCCTAGGCGCGCACGAGCAGTACTTC	CASSLGAHEQYF
once	TRBV6-1	NA	TRBJ1-5	TGTGCCAGCAGTGGACTCCTGAGGGGGTATAGCAATCAGCCCCAGCATTTT	CASSGLLRGYSNQPQHF
NA	TRBV6-2/TRBV6-3	TRBD2	TRBJ2-3	TGTGCCAGCAGTTTGAGACCCGGGACTAGCGTAACAGATACGCAGTATTTT	CASSLRPGTSVTDTQYF
few	TRBV27	TRBD1	TRBJ1-4	TGTGCCAGCAGTTATGGACAGGGCTTGAATGAAAAACTGTTTTTT	CASSYGQGLNEKLFF
NA	TRBV7-3	NA	TRBJ2-3	TGTGCCAGCAGCTTTGGTGATACGCAGTATTTT	CASSFGDTQYF
NA	TRBV7-3	TRBD1	TRBJ1-1	TGTGCCAGCAGCTTATATCCGGGACAGACAAAAGGAACTGAAGCTTTCTTT	CASSLYPGQTKGTEAFF
NA	TRBV12-3/TRBV12-4	NA	TRBJ1-1	TGTGCCAGCAGTCCACGTCTCGTTGAAGCTTTCTTT	CASSPRLVEAFF
NA	TRBV6-5	NA	TRBJ1-4	TGTGCCAGCAGTTACTCTTCAGTCCGTGAAAAACTGTTTTTT	CASSYSSVREKLFF
NA	TRBV6-2/TRBV6-3	NA	TRBJ1-6	TGTGCCAGCAGTTTTTGGAGTTCACCCCTCCACTTT	CASSFWSSPLHF
few	TRBV27	TRBD1	TRBJ1-6	TGTGCCAGCAGTTTATTACAGGGGGTTTCACCCCTCCACTTT	CASSLLQGVSPLHF
once	TRBV3-1/TRBV3-2	TRBD2	TRBJ2-7	TGTGCCAGCAGCCAATTGTCTAGCGGGAGCTCCTACGAGCAGTACTTC	CASSQLSSGSSYEQYF
NA	TRBV19	NA	TRBJ1-2	TGTGCCAGTAGTATGGGACGTCAGAGCTATGGCTACACCTTC	CASSMGRQSYGYTF
NA	TRBV19	NA	TRBJ1-2	TGTGCCAGTAGTACCTCGACGGAGCCACCTAACTATGGCTACACCTTC	CASSTSTEPPNYGYTF
NA	TRBV2	NA	TRBJ1-1	TGTGCCAGCAGTGAAGCTGGGGGCGCATTAAAAGCTTTCTTT	CASSEAGGALKAFF
NA	TRBV19	TRBD2	TRBJ2-1	TGTGCCAGTAGTATCTGGACTAGCGGGAGTGATGAGCAGTTCTTC	CASSIWTSGSDEQFF
NA	TRBV19	TRBD2	TRBJ2-7	TGTGCCAGTAGCCTAGCGGGTTTTCTTTCCTACGAGCAGTACTTC	CASSLAGFLSYEQYF